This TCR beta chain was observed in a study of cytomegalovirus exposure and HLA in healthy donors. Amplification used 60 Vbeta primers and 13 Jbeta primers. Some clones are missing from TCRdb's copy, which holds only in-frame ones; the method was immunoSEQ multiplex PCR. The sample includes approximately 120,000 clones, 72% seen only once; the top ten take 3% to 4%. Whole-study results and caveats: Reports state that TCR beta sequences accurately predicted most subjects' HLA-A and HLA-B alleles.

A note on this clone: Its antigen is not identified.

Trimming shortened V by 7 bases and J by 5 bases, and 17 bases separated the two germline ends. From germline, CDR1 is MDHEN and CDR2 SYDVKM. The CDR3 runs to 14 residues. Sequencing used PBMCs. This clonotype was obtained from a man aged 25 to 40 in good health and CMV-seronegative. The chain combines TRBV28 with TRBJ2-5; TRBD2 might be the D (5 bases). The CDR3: CASTTPDLMETQYF. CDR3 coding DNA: TGTGCCAGCACCACCCCGGACTTAATGGAGACCCAGTACTTC.